The rows below give T cell receptor beta chains drawn from one sample of a study of CD4 and CD8 cells across lung adenocarcinoma regions. MiXCR, run by TCRdb on the PCR reads, gives a single entry per CDR3 protein. The repertoire has 15,000 to 20,000 distinct CDR3 sequences, about half of them found once; the top ten carry about 54%. Material: CD8+ T cells from the center of a lung tumor. These receptors were taken from a female donor with lung adenocarcinoma. The CD4 and CD8 labels of this study may be unreliable. Each CDR3 is given with its conserved first and last residue. Clone size is given for some rows only: seen once, a few or many times, or a class if the clone is expanded.

j_gene | abundance | v_gene | CDR3aa
TRBJ2-7 | . | TRBV6-5 | CASSYGTGSTYEQYF
TRBJ2-3 | few | TRBV30 | CASSQASTDTQYF
TRBJ2-2 | many | TRBV27 | CASKTGGRTNTGELFF
TRBJ2-1 | medium-sized | TRBV6-5 | CASGRAVNNEQFF
TRBJ2-1 | few | TRBV25-1 | CASSPTDGQEKRSNEQFF
TRBJ1-2 | . | TRBV6-1 | CASSPRRTTNYGYTF
TRBJ2-4 | . | TRBV7-2 | CASSPLPASFNEQYF
TRBJ2-5 | . | TRBV27 | CGGGLCGGDQETQYF
TRBJ1-1 | few | TRBV6-1 | CASTPGQLNTEAFF
TRBJ1-2 | few | TRBV15 | CATSRDGGTHYGYTF
TRBJ2-3 | . | TRBV6-1 | CACSVASGRDKDTQYF
TRBJ2-1 | few | TRBV11-2 | CASSWGNEQFF
TRBJ2-7 | many | TRBV6-1 | CASRLDRTYEQYF
TRBJ1-2 | . | TRBV11-3 | CASSLEGRTGNYGYTF
TRBJ2-4 | . | TRBV6-1 | CASSVSGLGVTDTQYF
TRBJ2-2 | . | TRBV7-2 | CASSFLLAATGELFF
. | . | TRBV27 | CAGSGVGGTDTQYF
TRBJ2-1 | . | TRBV29-1 | CSVSAGGAGPIEQFF
TRBJ2-1 | . | TRBV6-1 | CASSERPGQGATLETQFF
TRBJ2-5 | many | TRBV27 | CASSLFARGILGAQETQYF
TRBJ2-1 | few | TRBV6-5 | CASSYSGGGNEQFF
TRBJ2-3 | . | TRBV6-8 | CGGTGWRATDMQYF